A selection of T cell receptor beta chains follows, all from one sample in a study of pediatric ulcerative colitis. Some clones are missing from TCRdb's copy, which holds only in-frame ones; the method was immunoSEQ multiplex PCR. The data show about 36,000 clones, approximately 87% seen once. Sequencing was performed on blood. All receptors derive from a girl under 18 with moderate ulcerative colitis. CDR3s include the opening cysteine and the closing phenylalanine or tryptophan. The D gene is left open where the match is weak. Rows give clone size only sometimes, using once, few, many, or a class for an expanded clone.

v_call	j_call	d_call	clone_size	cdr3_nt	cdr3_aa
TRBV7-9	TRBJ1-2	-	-	TGTGCCAGCAGTCCAGACGGGAGAGCTAACTATGGCTACACCTTC	CASSPDGRANYGYTF
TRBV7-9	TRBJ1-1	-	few	TGTGCCAGCAGCAGGGTGAACACTGAAGCTTTCTTT	CASSRVNTEAFF
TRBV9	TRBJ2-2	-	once	TGTGCCAGCAGCCCCCAGGGTAACGGGTACACCGGGGAGCTGTTTTTT	CASSPQGNGYTGELFF
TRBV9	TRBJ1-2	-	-	TGTGCCAGCAGCGTAGCGAATTTATGGGGCTACACCTTC	CASSVANLWGYTF
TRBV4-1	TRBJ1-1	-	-	TGCGCCAGCAGCTCGAACCTCGCGGGGTTGACTGAAGCTTTCTTT	CASSSNLAGLTEAFF
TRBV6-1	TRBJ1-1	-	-	TGTGCCAGCAGGCGCGTAGCCCAGGGTTTTGAAGCTTTCTTT	CASRRVAQGFEAFF
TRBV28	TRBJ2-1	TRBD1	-	TGTGCCAGCGGGGGACAGGGGGTATGGAATGAGCAGTTCTTC	CASGGQGVWNEQFF
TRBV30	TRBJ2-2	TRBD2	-	TGTGCCTGGGGACGCGGGAGAGATGTCGGGGAGCTGTTTTTT	CAWGRGRDVGELFF
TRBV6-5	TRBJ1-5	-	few	TGTGCCAGCAGTTACAGGGAGACTCAGCCCCAGCATTTT	CASSYRETQPQHF
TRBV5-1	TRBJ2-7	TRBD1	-	TGCGCCAGCAGCTCGCCGGGACAGGGGAACGAGCAGTACTTC	CASSSPGQGNEQYF